The clone carrying this TCR beta chain has only a few counts. As yet, its antigen is unknown. The sample is drawn from a study of blood T cells in healthy people across ages. Study overall: The capture of about one barcoded beta molecule per two T cells was achieved by template switching.

The CDR3 sequence is 13 residues long. CDR1 MNHNY and CDR2 SVGAGI come from the germline V gene (reference sequence). The V and J ends lost 8 bases and 5 bases respectively, with 14 bases between them. Combining a sample-barcoded 5' primer with a J-beta primer mix, a second PCR ran for roughly 7 to 12 cycles. Researchers report that a template-switch adaptor with 12 random nucleotides tagged each cDNA molecule. TCRdb ran MiXCR on the 5' RACE reads and lists one entry per CDR3 protein. The repertoire holds approximately 1,700,000 distinct CDR3 sequences, with about two fifths as singletons. Study-level points and caveats: Naive T cell percentage showed a strong correlation with the diversity of TCR beta. Roughly linear age-related decline in beta diversity appeared, significant by age about 37.

Sequencing used blood. The V and J genes are TRBV6-6 and TRBJ2-3, with a weak D call TRBD2 (5 bases). The TCR sequence derives from a human donor in good health. In DNA, the CDR3 is TGTGCCAGCGGACTCGACGGTGAAGATACGCAGTATTTT. The encoded protein is CASGLDGEDTQYF.